Listed below are T cell receptor beta chains from one sample, sequenced in a study of T cell responses to AZD1222 COVID-19 vaccine. The method was immunoSEQ multiplex PCR; TCRdb's version includes in-frame clones alone and lacks a portion of them. The table shows 100,000 to 150,000 clones, with approximately 90% occurring only once. Sequencing used peripheral blood, obtained on day 0 of AZD1222 vaccination. Receptors were obtained from an adult in good health. Both conserved end residues are part of each CDR3. A D gene is named only where the DNA matches it firmly. Clone size is given for some rows only: seen once, a few or many times, or a class if the clone is expanded.

V gene: TRBV11-1; D gene: .; clone size: .; J gene: TRBJ1-1; CDR3 DNA: TGTGCCAGCAGCTTATCGCTGGGGCTGGGGAACACTGAAGCTTTCTTT; CDR3 protein: CASSLSLGLGNTEAFF
V gene: TRBV19; D gene: .; clone size: .; J gene: TRBJ1-5; CDR3 DNA: TGTGCCAGTAGTATCGGGGAGAGCAATCAGCCCCAGCATTTT; CDR3 protein: CASSIGESNQPQHF
V gene: TRBV28; D gene: .; clone size: .; J gene: TRBJ2-7; CDR3 DNA: TGTGCCAGCGGCCTTTACAGGGTGGGGAAATCCTACGAGCAGTACTTC; CDR3 protein: CASGLYRVGKSYEQYF
V gene: TRBV15; D gene: TRBD1; clone size: .; J gene: TRBJ1-3; CDR3 DNA: TGTGCCACCAGCAGGGGGGACAGTACTGGAAACACCATATATTTT; CDR3 protein: CATSRGDSTGNTIYF
V gene: TRBV3-1/TRBV3-2; D gene: .; clone size: .; J gene: TRBJ1-5; CDR3 DNA: TGTGCCAGCAGTCTACCAAATCAGCCCCAGCATTTT; CDR3 protein: CASSLPNQPQHF
V gene: TRBV10-3; D gene: TRBD2; clone size: .; J gene: TRBJ2-1; CDR3 DNA: TGTGCCATCAGTGAGTATGAGATTGGCGGGAGAGGAGGCAATGAGCAGTTCTTC; CDR3 protein: CAISEYEIGGRGGNEQFF
V gene: TRBV4-1; D gene: .; clone size: .; J gene: TRBJ2-7; CDR3 DNA: TGCGCCAGCAGCCAAGTTCGACATGAGCTCGAGCAGTACTTC; CDR3 protein: CASSQVRHELEQYF
V gene: TRBV19; D gene: .; clone size: .; J gene: TRBJ2-1; CDR3 DNA: TGTGCCAGTGGACAGCAGACCTCCTACAATGAGCAGTTCTTC; CDR3 protein: CASGQQTSYNEQFF
V gene: TRBV6-2/TRBV6-3; D gene: .; clone size: .; J gene: TRBJ2-1; CDR3 DNA: TGTGCCAGCAGTTACTCGATCCCTGAGCAGTTCTTC; CDR3 protein: CASSYSIPEQFF
V gene: TRBV27; D gene: .; clone size: .; J gene: TRBJ1-6; CDR3 DNA: TGTGCCAGCAGTTCCCCCCTTCTTTCACCCCTCCACTTT; CDR3 protein: CASSSPLLSPLHF
V gene: TRBV7-2; D gene: TRBD1; clone size: .; J gene: TRBJ1-3; CDR3 DNA: TGTGCCAGCAGCCCAAACTCCGGACAGGGAGGTGGAAACACCATATATTTT; CDR3 protein: CASSPNSGQGGGNTIYF
V gene: TRBV7-3; D gene: TRBD2; clone size: .; J gene: TRBJ2-1; CDR3 DNA: TGTGCCAGCAGCTTAACTCTAGCGGGGGTAGACGTTGAGCAGTTCTTC; CDR3 protein: CASSLTLAGVDVEQFF
V gene: TRBV24-1; D gene: .; clone size: once; J gene: TRBJ2-5; CDR3 DNA: TGTGCCACCAGTGAGCGGACGGGAGAGACCCAGTACTTC; CDR3 protein: CATSERTGETQYF